The 28 T cell receptor beta chains reported below all come from one sample, sequenced in a study of OX40 agonist ivuxolimab in advanced cancers. Assay used: immunoSEQ multiplex PCR; TCRdb lists only in-frame clones, some missing. Found here are some 86,000 clones, 80% to 95% of them singletons; the top ten hold approximately 7%. Here the sequenced sample was CD4+ or CD8+ T cells sorted from blood, taken in a trial of the OX40 agonist ivuxolimab. Source of these receptors: an adult with an advanced solid tumor such as melanoma, head and neck, liver or kidney cancer.

The rearrangement uses TRBV5-1 and TRBJ1-1; TRBD1 might be the D (6 bases). CDR3 length: 15 residues. Germline V lookup: CDR1 SGHRS, CDR2 YFSETQ. V was trimmed by 3 bases and J by 6 bases, leaving 18 bases between them. The CDR3 loop is CASSSSPGTPSEAFF. CDR3 sequence (DNA): TGCGCCAGCAGCTCCAGTCCCGGGACACCATCTGAAGCTTTCTTT.

The chain couples TRBV5-1 to TRBJ2-7; possible D gene TRBD1, 6 bases. V shed 2 bases and J shed 6 bases, with 12 bases lying between them. This CDR3 is built from 13 residues. The germline CDR1 and CDR2 sequences are SGHRS and YFSETQ. CDR3 in amino acids: CASSLQGDREQYF. The CDR3 DNA follows: TGCGCCAGCAGCTTACAGGGAGATCGCGAGCAGTACTTC. Filled out from reference TRBV5-1 and TRBJ2-7, the complete variable domain reads KAGVTQTPRYLIKTRGQQVTLSCSPISGHRSVSWYQQTPGQGLQFLFEYFSETQRNKGNFPGRFSGRQFSNSRSEMNVSTLELGDSALYLCASSLQGDREQYFGPGTRLTVT.

This clone is a singleton in its sample. The rearrangement links TRBV5-1 to TRBJ2-5; D uncertain. Germline lookup yields CDR1 SGHRS and CDR2 YFSETQ. The CDR3 is made up of 14 amino acids. V gave up 1 base and J gave up 5 bases, with 12 bases separating them. The CDR3 DNA follows: TGCGCCAGCAGCTTGTCCAGGCTCGGGGAGACCCAGTACTTC. It translates to CASSLSRLGETQYF.

The V gene is TRBV25-1, the J gene TRBJ2-2; possibly TRBD1 for D (6 bases). CDR1 is MGHDK, CDR2 SYGVNS, per germline. The V end was cut by 7 bases, the J end by 5 bases, with 17 bases between. There are 15 residues in the CDR3. The CDR3 sequence: CASTQAGDRTGELFF. For the CDR3, the DNA is TGTGCCAGCACCCAGGCAGGGGATCGGACCGGGGAGCTGTTTTTT.

The chain has TRBV10-1 and TRBJ2-2, with D tentatively TRBD2 (6 bases). Germline CDR1 and CDR2: WNHNN and SYGVQD (reference sequence). This CDR3 region has 14 residues. The V end was cut by 4 bases, the J end by 2 bases, with 8 bases between. In nucleotides, the CDR3 is TGCGCCAGCAGTGGACTAGACAACACCGGGGAGCTGTTTTTT. Translation: CASSGLDNTGELFF.

The chain combines TRBV19 with TRBJ2-4; D remains unclear. This CDR3 comprises 17 residues. CDR1 and CDR2 (germline): LNHDA, SQIVND (reference sequence). Between the trimmed V and J ends, which lost 6 bases and 2 bases, there was a span of 20 bases. The CDR3 DNA reads TGTGCCAGTAGCCATAGGTCGGACCTACTAACCAAAAACATTCAGTACTTC. Translated, it gives CASSHRSDLLTKNIQYF.

In its sample, this clone was seen once. The V gene is TRBV6-1, the J gene TRBJ2-2; 11 positions agree with TRBD1. CDR3 size: 15 residues. The germline gives CDR1 MNHNS, CDR2 SASEGT. J gave up 5 bases and V 6 bases, and 5 bases lay outside the gene matches. For the CDR3, the DNA is TGTGCCAGCAGGAGGGACAGGGGGGGAACCGGGGAGCTGTTTTTT. This encodes CASRRDRGGTGELFF.

The rearrangement links TRBV5-1 to TRBJ1-1; no clear D gene. The CDR3 runs 13 residues. The germline V gene encodes CDR1 SGHRS and CDR2 YFSETQ. The ends were cut back, 0 bases at V and 5 bases at J, with 8 bases in the middle. For the CDR3, the DNA is TGCGCCAGCAGCTTGGTCCGAGAAACTGAAGCTTTCTTT. Translated: CASSLVRETEAFF.

The chain is built from TRBV29-1 and TRBJ2-1, with 7 positions matching TRBD2. The V and J ends lost 7 bases and 6 bases, in that order; junction bases with no gene match: 9. There are 13 residues in the CDR3. Germline V gene data show CDR1 as SQVTM and CDR2 as ANQGSEA. The CDR3 DNA sequence: TGCAGCGCCACGTGGGACTACCGCAATGAGCAGTTCTTC. Encoded protein: CSATWDYRNEQFF.

The CDR3 loop reads CASSSPGGTSAYEQYF. CDR3 DNA sequence: TGTGCCAGCAGCTCCCCGGGCGGGACTAGCGCATACGAGCAGTACTTC. This sequence joins TRBV11-2 and TRBJ2-7; 10 bases agree with TRBD2. The V segment lost 4 bases and the J segment 4 bases; nucleotides outside the gene matches: 10. In germline, CDR1 is SGHAT, CDR2 FQNNGV. This CDR3 region has 16 residues.

This sequence joins TRBV2 and TRBJ1-1; D is unclear. Germline CDR1 is SNHLY and CDR2 is FYNNEI. V was clipped by 4 bases and J by 1 base, with 7 bases between them. This CDR3 contains 13 residues. The CDR3 DNA is TGTGCCAGCAGTGGGGTGGGGAACACTGAAGCTTTCTTT. It codes for CASSGVGNTEAFF.

In its sample, this clone was seen a few times. CDR3 DNA sequence: TGTGCCAGCACTCTGGGACCGCCTGGAAACACCATATATTTT. Encoded protein: CASTLGPPGNTIYF. The genes are TRBV6-5 and TRBJ1-3, with a tentative D call TRBD1 (5 bases). Germline V gives CDR1 MNHEY, CDR2 SVGAGI. Trimming removed 7 bases from V and 2 bases from J, with 12 bases in between. The CDR3 totals 14 residues.

The chain recombines TRBV11-2 with TRBJ1-4; D unresolved. CDR3 size: 14 residues. Germline V gene lookup returns CDR1 SGHAT and CDR2 FQNNGV. Trimming cost V 3 bases and J 4 bases, with 9 bases left between them. The CDR3 protein is CASSLGGLNEKLFF. As DNA, the CDR3 is TGTGCCAGCAGCTTGGGAGGGCTTAATGAAAAACTGTTTTTT.

The chain links TRBV7-3 to TRBJ2-7; 7 nucleotides line up with TRBD2. The germline V gene encodes CDR1 SGHTA and CDR2 FQGTGA. Trimming cost V 5 bases and J 2 bases; bases outside gene matches: 12. The CDR3 spans 16 residues. This chain's CDR3 is CASSTAWSGNPYEQYF. In DNA form, the CDR3 reads TGTGCCAGCAGCACAGCCTGGAGCGGGAACCCCTACGAGCAGTACTTC.

The rearrangement uses TRBV7-9 and TRBJ2-7; possible D gene TRBD1, 6 bases. Germline V gene sequence: CDR1 SEHNR, CDR2 FQNEAQ (reference sequence). The CDR3 is 14 amino acids. V was clipped by 5 bases and J by 2 bases, with 13 bases between them. CDR3 DNA sequence: TGTGCCAGCAGCCCGGACGGGACACCCTACGAGCAGTACTTC. This sequence encodes CASSPDGTPYEQYF.

This clone was observed a single time. V usage is TRBV19 and J usage is TRBJ2-7; D is unclear. The V end was cut by 3 bases, the J end by 5 bases, with 11 bases between. This CDR3 comprises 13 residues. Germline CDR1 and CDR2: LNHDA and SQIVND (reference sequence). In nucleotides, the CDR3 is TGTGCCAGTAGTATCGTCAGGTTCGACGAGCAGTACTTC. This gives the protein CASSIVRFDEQYF.

The chain carries TRBV4-2 and TRBJ2-2; D perhaps matches TRBD2 (5 bases). V dropped 4 bases and J dropped 3 bases, with 9 bases sitting between them. CDR3 size: 14 residues. The germline V gene has CDR1 LGHNA and CDR2 YNFKEQ. CDR3 nucleotides: TGTGCCAGCAGCCGCGGAGCGGACACCGGGGAGCTGTTTTTT. As protein: CASSRGADTGELFF.

The V call is TRBV28, the J call TRBJ1-2; possible D gene TRBD1, 6 bases. The CDR3 loop spans 13 amino acids. Germline V gene data show CDR1 as MDHEN and CDR2 as SYDVKM. The V and J ends lost 3 bases and 4 bases respectively, with 9 bases between them. In nucleotides, the CDR3 is TGTGCCAGCAGTTTGACAGGCGTCTATGGCTACACCTTC. As protein: CASSLTGVYGYTF.

This clone was seen only once. The chain employs TRBV7-9 and TRBJ1-2; possibly TRBD1 for D (5 bases). Germline V gives CDR1 SEHNR, CDR2 FQNEAQ (reference sequence). Trimming took off 0 bases at V and 2 bases at J, with 16 bases between the two ends. The CDR3 contains 17 residues. DNA for the CDR3: TGTGCCAGCAGCTTAGCTGGGGGGACGGAACCAAACTATGGCTACACCTTC. The encoded protein is CASSLAGGTEPNYGYTF.

The J gene is TRBJ2-7, the V gene TRBV30; 8 nucleotides align to TRBD1. CDR1 and CDR2 (germline): GTSNPN, SVGIG (reference sequence). This CDR3 is 12 amino acids long. After removal of 3 bases from V and 9 bases from J, the junction contained 7 bases not matched to a gene. The CDR3 spells CAWREAGGGQYF. As DNA, the CDR3 is TGTGCCTGGAGGGAGGCAGGGGGCGGGCAGTACTTC.

J is TRBJ2-3 and V is TRBV27; D is possibly TRBD1 or TRBD2 (5 bases each). The CDR3 spans 15 residues. From germline, CDR1 is MNHEY and CDR2 SMNVEV (reference sequence). Deletions cut 5 bases from V and 1 base from J, with 13 bases between. The CDR3 sequence: CASSHRDPRTDTQYF. The CDR3 bases are TGTGCCAGCAGTCATCGGGACCCGCGCACAGATACGCAGTATTTT.

Comments on this clone: This specimen includes other DNA sequences encoding the same CDR3. The chain recombines TRBV28 with TRBJ2-2; D unclear. The CDR3 loop spans 12 amino acids. Trimming pared 3 bases from V and 5 bases from J, leaving 4 bases between. Germline values: CDR1 MDHEN, CDR2 SYDVKM. This CDR3 is CASSLVTGELFF. For the CDR3, the DNA is TGTGCCAGCAGTTTGGTTACCGGGGAGCTGTTTTTT.

The chain couples TRBV10-1 to TRBJ1-1; D not resolved. The CDR3 length is 15 residues. Trimming took 3 bases from V and 0 from J, leaving 11 bases between them. Germline CDR1 WNHNN, CDR2 SYGVQD (reference sequence). The CDR3 DNA follows: TGCGCCAGCAGTGACGGGGTGAACTTGAACACTGAAGCTTTCTTT. It translates to CASSDGVNLNTEAFF.

The chain has TRBV10-3 and TRBJ1-4; D gene ambiguous. The CDR3 is 13 residues long. From germline, CDR1 is ENHRY and CDR2 SYGVKD. Deletions cut 6 bases from V and 0 bases from J, with 5 bases between. CDR3 amino acids: CAIRTPTNEKLFF. The CDR3 DNA is TGTGCCATCAGAACACCAACTAATGAAAAACTGTTTTTT.

The V and J genes are TRBV18 and TRBJ2-5; the D gene could be TRBD1 or TRBD2 (5 bases each). V was pared by 3 bases and J by 2 bases, with 10 bases between. Germline CDR1 reads KGHSH; CDR2 reads LQKENI. The CDR3 is made up of 14 amino acids. CDR3 loop: CASSPGRWQETQYF. The CDR3 bases are TGTGCCAGCTCACCGGGACGGTGGCAAGAGACCCAGTACTTC.

This sequence joins TRBV9 and TRBJ2-3, with TRBD2 as a possible D gene (5 bases). The CDR3 runs 14 residues. The germline gives CDR1 SGDLS, CDR2 YYNGEE. V was clipped by 0 bases and J by 2 bases, with 7 bases between them. The CDR3 DNA is TGTGCCAGCAGCGTAGGCGGGCCCACAGATACGCAGTATTTT. Translated: CASSVGGPTDTQYF.

The chain uses TRBV23-1 and TRBJ1-4; a weak D match, TRBD1 (5 bases). TRBV23-1 is identified as an open reading frame with a role that is uncertain. CDR3 length: 15 residues. Trimming left V 7 bases short and J 0 bases short, with 12 bases between. CDR3 nucleotide sequence: TGCGCCAGCACCCAGGGAGCATCAACTAATGAAAAACTGTTTTTT. The encoded protein is CASTQGASTNEKLFF.

V and J are TRBV12-5 and TRBJ2-7; 10 bases agree with TRBD1. Germline CDR1 and CDR2: LGHNT and FRNRAP. The CDR3 sequence is 15 residues long. With V trimmed by 0 bases and J by 6 bases, 5 bases remained unmatched. The CDR3 nucleotides are TGTGCTAGTGGTTTGGTTGGGACAGGGGATTTCGAGCAGTACTTC. Translation gives CASGLVGTGDFEQYF.